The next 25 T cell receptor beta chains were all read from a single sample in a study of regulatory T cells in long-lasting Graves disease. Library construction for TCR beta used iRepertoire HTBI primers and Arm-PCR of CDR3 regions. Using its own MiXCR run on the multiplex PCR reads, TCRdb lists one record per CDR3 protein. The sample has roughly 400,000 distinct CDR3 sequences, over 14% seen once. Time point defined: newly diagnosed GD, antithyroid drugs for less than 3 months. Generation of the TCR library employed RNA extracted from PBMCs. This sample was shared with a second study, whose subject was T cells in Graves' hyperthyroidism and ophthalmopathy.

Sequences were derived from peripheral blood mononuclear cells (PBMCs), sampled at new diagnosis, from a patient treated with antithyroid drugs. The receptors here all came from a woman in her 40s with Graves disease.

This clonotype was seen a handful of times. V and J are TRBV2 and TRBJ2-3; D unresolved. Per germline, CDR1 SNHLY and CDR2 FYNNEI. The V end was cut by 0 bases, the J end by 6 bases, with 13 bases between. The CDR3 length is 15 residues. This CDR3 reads CASSEALGAGDTQYF. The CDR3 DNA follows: TGTGCCAGCAGTGAAGCGCTGGGTGCAGGCGATACGCAGTATTTT. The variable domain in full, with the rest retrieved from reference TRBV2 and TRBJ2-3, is EPEVTQTPSHQVTQMGQEVILRCVPISNHLYFYWYRQILGQKVEFLVSFYNNEISEKSEIFDDQFSVERPDGSNFTLKIRSTKLEDSAMYFCASSEALGAGDTQYFGPGTRLTVL.

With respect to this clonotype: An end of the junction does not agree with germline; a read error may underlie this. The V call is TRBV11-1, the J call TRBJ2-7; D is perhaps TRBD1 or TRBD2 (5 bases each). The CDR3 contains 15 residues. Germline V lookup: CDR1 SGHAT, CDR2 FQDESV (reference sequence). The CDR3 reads CASSRDGSSSYEQYF. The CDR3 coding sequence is TGCGCCAGCAGCCGGGACGGCTCGAGCTCCTACGAGCAGTACTTC.

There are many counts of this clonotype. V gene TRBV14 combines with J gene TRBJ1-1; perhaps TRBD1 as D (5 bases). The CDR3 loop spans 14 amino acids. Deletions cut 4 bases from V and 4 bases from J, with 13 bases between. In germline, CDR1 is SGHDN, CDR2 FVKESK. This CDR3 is CASSRTPGGTEAFF. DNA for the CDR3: TGTGCCAGCAGCCGGACACCGGGGGGCACTGAAGCTTTCTTT.

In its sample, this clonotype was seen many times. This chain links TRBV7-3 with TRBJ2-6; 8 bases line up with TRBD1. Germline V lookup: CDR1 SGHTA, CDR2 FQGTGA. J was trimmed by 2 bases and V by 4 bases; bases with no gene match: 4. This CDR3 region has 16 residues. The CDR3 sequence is CASSSQGAPGANVLTF. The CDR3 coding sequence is TGTGCCAGCAGCTCGCAGGGGGCGCCTGGGGCCAACGTCCTGACTTTC.

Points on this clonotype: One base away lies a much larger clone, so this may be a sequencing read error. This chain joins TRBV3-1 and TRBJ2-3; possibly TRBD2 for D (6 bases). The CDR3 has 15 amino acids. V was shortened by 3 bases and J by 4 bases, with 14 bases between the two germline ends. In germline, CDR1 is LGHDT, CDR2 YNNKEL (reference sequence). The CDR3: CASSQAGGSADTQYF. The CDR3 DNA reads TGTGCCAGCAGCCAGGCCGGAGGGAGTGCAGATACGCAGTATTTT.

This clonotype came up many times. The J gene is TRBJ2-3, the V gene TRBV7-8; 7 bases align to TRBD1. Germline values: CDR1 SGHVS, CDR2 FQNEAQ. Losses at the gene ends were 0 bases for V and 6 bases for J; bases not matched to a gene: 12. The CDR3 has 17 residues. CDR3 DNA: TGTGCCAGCAGCTTAGCGAGGAACACAGGGGAACGGGATACGCAGTATTTT. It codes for CASSLARNTGERDTQYF.

This chain's CDR3 is CASSGNTGTIHPTDTQYF. The CDR3 DNA reads as TGTGCCAGTAGTGGAAACACCGGGACTATCCACCCGACAGATACGCAGTATTTT. The rearrangement joins TRBV19 to TRBJ2-3; 7 bases map to TRBD2. V lost 5 bases, J lost 3 bases, and 17 bases stayed unmatched. This CDR3 has 18 amino acids. CDR1 and CDR2 (germline): LNHDA, SQIVND (reference sequence).

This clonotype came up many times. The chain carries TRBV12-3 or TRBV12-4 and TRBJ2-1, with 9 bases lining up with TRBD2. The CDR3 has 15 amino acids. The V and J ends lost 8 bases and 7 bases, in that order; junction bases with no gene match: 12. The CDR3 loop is CASGLAGGPGNEQFF. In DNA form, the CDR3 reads TGTGCCAGCGGCCTCGCGGGAGGGCCGGGTAATGAGCAGTTCTTC.

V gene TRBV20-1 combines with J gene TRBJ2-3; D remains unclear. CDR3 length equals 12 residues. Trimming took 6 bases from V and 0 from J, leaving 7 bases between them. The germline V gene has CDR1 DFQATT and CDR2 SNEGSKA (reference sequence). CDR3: CSAPFSTDTQYF. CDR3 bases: TGCAGTGCCCCCTTTAGCACAGATACGCAGTATTTT.

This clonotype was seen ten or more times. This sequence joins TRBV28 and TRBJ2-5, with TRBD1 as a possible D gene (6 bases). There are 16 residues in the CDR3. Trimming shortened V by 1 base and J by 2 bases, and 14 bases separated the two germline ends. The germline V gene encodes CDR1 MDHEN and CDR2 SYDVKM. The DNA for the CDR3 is TGTGCCAGCAGTTTATTATCGGACGGACAGCAAGAGACCCAGTACTTC. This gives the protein CASSLLSDGQQETQYF.

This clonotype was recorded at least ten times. In DNA form, the CDR3 reads TGCAGTGCTAGTAGTAGCGGGAGATACGAGCAGTACTTC. It translates to CSASSSGRYEQYF. V is TRBV20-1 and J is TRBJ2-7; TRBD2 agrees at 9 bases. The V gene's germline CDR1 is DFQATT and CDR2 SNEGSKA (reference sequence). Losses at the gene ends were 3 bases for V and 4 bases for J; bases not matched to a gene: 4. The length of the CDR3 is 13 residues.

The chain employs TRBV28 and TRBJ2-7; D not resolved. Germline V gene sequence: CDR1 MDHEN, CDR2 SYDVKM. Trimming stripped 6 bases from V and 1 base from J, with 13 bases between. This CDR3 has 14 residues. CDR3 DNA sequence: TGTGCCAGCAGGCCCGTAACGCGGTCCTACGAGCAGTACTTC. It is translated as CASRPVTRSYEQYF.

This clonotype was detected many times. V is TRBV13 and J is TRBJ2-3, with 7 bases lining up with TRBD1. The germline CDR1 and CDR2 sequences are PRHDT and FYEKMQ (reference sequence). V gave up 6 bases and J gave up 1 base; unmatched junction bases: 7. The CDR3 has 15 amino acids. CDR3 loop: CASRGQGVGTDTQYF. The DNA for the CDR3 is TGTGCCAGCAGAGGCCAGGGGGTTGGCACAGATACGCAGTATTTT.

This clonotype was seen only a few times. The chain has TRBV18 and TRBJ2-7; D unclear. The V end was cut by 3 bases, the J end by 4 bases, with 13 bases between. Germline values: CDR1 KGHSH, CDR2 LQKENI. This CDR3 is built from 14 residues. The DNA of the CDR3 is TGTGCCAGCTCACCTCGCCGAGAGCCGTACGAGCAGTACTTC. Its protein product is CASSPRREPYEQYF.

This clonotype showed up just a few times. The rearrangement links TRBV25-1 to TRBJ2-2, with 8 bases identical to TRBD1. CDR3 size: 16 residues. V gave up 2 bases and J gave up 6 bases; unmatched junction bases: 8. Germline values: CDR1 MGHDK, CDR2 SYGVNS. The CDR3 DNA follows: TGTGCCAGCAGTGAAGTTGGCAGGGGGCTCGCCGGGGAGCTGTTTTTT. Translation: CASSEVGRGLAGELFF. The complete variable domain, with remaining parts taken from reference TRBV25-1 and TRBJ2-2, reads EADIYQTPRYLVIGTGKKITLECSQTMGHDKMYWYQQDPGMELHLIHYSYGVNSTEKGDLSSESTVSRIRTEHFPLTLESARPSHTSQYLCASSEVGRGLAGELFFGEGSRLTVL.

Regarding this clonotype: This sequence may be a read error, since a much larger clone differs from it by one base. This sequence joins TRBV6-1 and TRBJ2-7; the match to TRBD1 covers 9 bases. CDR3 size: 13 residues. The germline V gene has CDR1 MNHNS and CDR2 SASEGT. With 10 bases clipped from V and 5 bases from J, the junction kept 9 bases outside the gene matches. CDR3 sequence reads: CAIMGQGAHEQYF. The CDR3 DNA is TGTGCCATCATGGGACAGGGCGCCCACGAGCAGTACTTC.

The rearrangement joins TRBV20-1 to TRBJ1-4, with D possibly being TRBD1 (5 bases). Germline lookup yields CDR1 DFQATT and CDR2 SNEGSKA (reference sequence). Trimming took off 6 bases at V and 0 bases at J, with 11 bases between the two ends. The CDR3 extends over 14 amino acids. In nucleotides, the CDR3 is TGCAGTGCCCGGGACCGAACAACTAATGAAAAACTGTTTTTT. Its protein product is CSARDRTTNEKLFF.

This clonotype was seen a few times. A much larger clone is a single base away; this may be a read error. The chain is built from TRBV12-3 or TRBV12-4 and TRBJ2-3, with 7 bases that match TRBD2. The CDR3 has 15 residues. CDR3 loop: CASSERDYGTGTQYF. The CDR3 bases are TGTGCCAGCAGCGAGCGGGACTACGGCACAGGTACGCAGTATTTT.

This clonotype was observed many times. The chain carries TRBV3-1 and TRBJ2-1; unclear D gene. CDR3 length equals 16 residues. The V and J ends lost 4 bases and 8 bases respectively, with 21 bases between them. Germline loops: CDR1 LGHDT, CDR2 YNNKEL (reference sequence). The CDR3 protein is CASSPHPVLSVDEQFF. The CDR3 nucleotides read TGTGCCAGCAGCCCCCACCCGGTACTTTCCGTAGATGAGCAGTTCTTC.

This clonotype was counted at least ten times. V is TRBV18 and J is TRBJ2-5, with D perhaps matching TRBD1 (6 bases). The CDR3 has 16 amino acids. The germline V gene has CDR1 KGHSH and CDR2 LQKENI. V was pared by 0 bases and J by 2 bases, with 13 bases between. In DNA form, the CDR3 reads TGTGCCAGCTCACCACCGCCGGGACAAGGACAAGAGACCCAGTACTTC. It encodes CASSPPPGQGQETQYF.

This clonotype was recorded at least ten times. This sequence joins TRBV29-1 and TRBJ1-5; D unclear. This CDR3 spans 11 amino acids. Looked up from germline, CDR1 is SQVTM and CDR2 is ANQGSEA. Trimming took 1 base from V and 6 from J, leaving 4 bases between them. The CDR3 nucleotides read TGCAGCGTTGAAGGGGGTCAGCCCCAGCATTTT. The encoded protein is CSVEGGQPQHF.

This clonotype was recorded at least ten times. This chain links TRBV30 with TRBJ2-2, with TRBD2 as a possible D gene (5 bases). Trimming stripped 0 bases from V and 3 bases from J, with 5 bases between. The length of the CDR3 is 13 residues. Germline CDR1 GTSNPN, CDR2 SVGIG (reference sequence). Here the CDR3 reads CAWSVLDTGELFF. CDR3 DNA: TGTGCCTGGAGTGTACTAGACACCGGGGAGCTGTTTTTT.

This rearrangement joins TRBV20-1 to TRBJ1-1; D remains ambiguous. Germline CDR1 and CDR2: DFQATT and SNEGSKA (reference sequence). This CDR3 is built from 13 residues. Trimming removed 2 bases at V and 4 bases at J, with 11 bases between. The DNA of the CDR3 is TGCAGTGCTAGATCGGGTGGGGTCACTGAAGCTTTCTTT. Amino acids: CSARSGGVTEAFF.

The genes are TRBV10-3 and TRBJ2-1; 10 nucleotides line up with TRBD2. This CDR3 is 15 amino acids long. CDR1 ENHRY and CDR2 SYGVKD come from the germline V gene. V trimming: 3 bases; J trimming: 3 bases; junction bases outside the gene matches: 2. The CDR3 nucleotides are TGTGCCATCAGTGAACTAGCGGGACACTACAATGAGCAGTTCTTC. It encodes CAISELAGHYNEQFF.

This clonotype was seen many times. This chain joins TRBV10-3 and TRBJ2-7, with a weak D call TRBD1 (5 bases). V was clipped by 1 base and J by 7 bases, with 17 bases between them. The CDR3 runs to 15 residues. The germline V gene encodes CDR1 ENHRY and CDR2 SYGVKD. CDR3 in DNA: TGTGCCATCAGTGAGTTCTCAACAGGTAACGGAGAGCAGTACTTC. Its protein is CAISEFSTGNGEQYF.